The entry below gives a single T cell receptor beta chain sequence along with its context. These data come from a study of blood T cell repertoires in COVID-19. Study details: COVID-19 samples collected from the United States, Italy and Spain covered acute and convalescent phases. Nucleic acid was either cDNA or gDNA, and it came from T cells, B-cell-depleted T cells, or PBMCs.

In the authors' workflow: From reference gene primer amplification, estimates of nucleated cell counts were derived. Assay used: immunoSEQ multiplex PCR; TCRdb lists only in-frame clones, some missing. D and trimming come from the DNA, and the V and J calls and clone size come from that table. The data show 70,000 or so clones, with approximately 79% seen just once and about 15% held by the top ten. This clonotype originated in a man in his fifties or sixties with acute or convalescent COVID-19. The sequencing input was peripheral blood.

CDR3 protein: CASSPKQGAGYGYTF. Written as DNA, the CDR3 is TGTGCCAGCAGTCCCAAACAGGGGGCTGGATATGGCTACACCTTC. The gene calls are TRBV6-5 and TRBJ1-2, with TRBD1 matching over 9 bases. In germline, CDR1 is MNHEY, CDR2 SVGAGI. J gave up 5 bases and V 5 bases, and 9 bases lay outside the gene matches. This CDR3 has 15 amino acids.